The source of this TCR beta chain is a study of PD-1 blockade in classical Hodgkin lymphoma. Points from the study as a whole: TCR diversity at baseline was reported to be reduced in newly diagnosed patients relative to healthy donors.

Remarks on this clone: Its antigen is still unknown.

All patients relapsed after autologous stem cell transplantation, and brentuximab vedotin exposure varied. Assay used: immunoSEQ multiplex PCR; TCRdb lists only in-frame clones, some missing. Seen here are about 22,000 clones, around 80% observed once, and the top ten hold about 8%. Germline loops: CDR1 MDHEN, CDR2 SYDVKM. The CDR3 totals 14 residues. Trimming at V came to 5 bases and at J to 9 bases, leaving 10 bases not matched to a gene. The sequences come from peripheral blood mononuclear cells (PBMCs), collected before the second cycle of nivolumab. The chain couples TRBV28 to TRBJ1-5, with 7 bases that match TRBD1. The receptor was derived from a human donor with classical Hodgkin lymphoma. CDR3 nucleotide sequence: TGTGCCAGCAGTCCGCAGGGGGGGAAATTGCCCCAGCATTTT. Amino acids: CASSPQGGKLPQHF.